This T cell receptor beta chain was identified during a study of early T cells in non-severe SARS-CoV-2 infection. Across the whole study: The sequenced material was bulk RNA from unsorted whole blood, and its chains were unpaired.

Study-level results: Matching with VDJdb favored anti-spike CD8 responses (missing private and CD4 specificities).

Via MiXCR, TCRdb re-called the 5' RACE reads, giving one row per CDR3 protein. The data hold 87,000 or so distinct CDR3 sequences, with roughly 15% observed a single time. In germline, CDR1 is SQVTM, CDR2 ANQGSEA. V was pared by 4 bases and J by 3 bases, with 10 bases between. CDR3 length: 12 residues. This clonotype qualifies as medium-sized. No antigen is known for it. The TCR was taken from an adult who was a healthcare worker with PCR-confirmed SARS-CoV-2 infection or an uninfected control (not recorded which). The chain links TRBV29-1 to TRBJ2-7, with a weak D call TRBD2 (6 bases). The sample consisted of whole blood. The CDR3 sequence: CSVGGLGYEQYF. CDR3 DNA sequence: TGCAGCGTTGGGGGACTCGGCTACGAGCAGTACTTC.